The rows below give T cell receptor beta chains drawn from one sample of a study of graft-versus-host responses after intestinal transplantation. Data came from immunoSEQ multiplex PCR; TCRdb stores just in-frame clones and leaves some out. This table has approximately 88,000 clones, about 94% appearing once. What these receptors recognize is not known. The sample was unstimulated CD4+ T cells sorted from spleen or lymph node cells, taken before transplant. Every receptor here comes from a human donor who was the organ donor for an intestinal transplant. Each CDR3 is given with its conserved first and last residue. A D gene is named only where the DNA matches it firmly. The size of a clone is reported for some rows only, either as once, few or many, or as a class for expanded clones.

cdr3_aa cdr3_nt d_call v_call clone_size j_call
CASSSSGGPGQETQYF TGTGCCAGCAGCAGTAGCGGGGGGCCCGGCCAAGAGACCCAGTACTTC TRBD2 TRBV5-6 - TRBJ2-5
CASSDWYYEQYF TGCGCCAGCAGTGACTGGTACTACGAGCAGTACTTC - TRBV10-2 - TRBJ2-7
CASSPGVTTDTQYF TGTGCCAGCTCACCAGGGGTGACCACAGATACGCAGTATTTT - TRBV18 - TRBJ2-3
CASRPTDRGHNSPLHF TGTGCCAGCAGGCCCACGGACAGGGGACATAATTCACCCCTCCACTTT TRBD1 TRBV28 - TRBJ1-6
CASSWGANYGYTF TGTGCCAGCAGCTGGGGGGCGAACTATGGCTACACCTTC - TRBV5-6 - TRBJ1-2
CASSPAGYTDTQYF TGCGCCAGCAGCCCGGCGGGGTACACAGATACGCAGTATTTT - TRBV4-3 - TRBJ2-3
CASSQVGEKLFF TGCGCCAGCAGCCAAGTAGGGGAAAAACTGTTTTTT - TRBV4-1 few TRBJ1-4
CASSPQGAGGNTIYF TGTGCCAGCAGCCCACAGGGGGCTGGCGGAAACACCATATATTTT TRBD1 TRBV7-9 once TRBJ1-3
CASSLSVRGGDAQPQHF TGTGCCAGCAGTCTGTCCGTCCGGGGGGGGGATGCTCAGCCCCAGCATTTT - TRBV28 - TRBJ1-5
CASSQEEQFQETQYF TGCGCCAGCAGCCAAGAAGAACAGTTCCAAGAGACCCAGTACTTC - TRBV4-1 - TRBJ2-5
CASSSDRDTLEQYF TGTGCCAGCAGCTCAGACAGGGATACTCTCGAGCAGTACTTC TRBD1 TRBV7-2 - TRBJ2-7
CASSSTAGPEQPQHF TGTGCCAGCAGCTCCACAGCAGGCCCCGAGCAGCCCCAGCATTTT - TRBV5-5 - TRBJ1-5
CSVKRGGESLDTEAFF TGCAGCGTCAAGCGGGGGGGCGAATCTTTGGACACTGAAGCTTTCTTT - TRBV29-1 - TRBJ1-1
CASSTPTEDYGYTF TGTGCCAGCAGCACACCGACAGAAGACTATGGCTACACCTTC - TRBV7-2 - TRBJ1-2
CASSPDRGYGYTF TGTGCCAGCAGCCCTGACAGGGGCTATGGCTACACCTTC TRBD1 TRBV7-2 - TRBJ1-2
CASSGQGNTEAFF TGTGCCAGCAGTGGACAGGGCAACACTGAAGCTTTCTTT TRBD1 TRBV6-1 - TRBJ1-1